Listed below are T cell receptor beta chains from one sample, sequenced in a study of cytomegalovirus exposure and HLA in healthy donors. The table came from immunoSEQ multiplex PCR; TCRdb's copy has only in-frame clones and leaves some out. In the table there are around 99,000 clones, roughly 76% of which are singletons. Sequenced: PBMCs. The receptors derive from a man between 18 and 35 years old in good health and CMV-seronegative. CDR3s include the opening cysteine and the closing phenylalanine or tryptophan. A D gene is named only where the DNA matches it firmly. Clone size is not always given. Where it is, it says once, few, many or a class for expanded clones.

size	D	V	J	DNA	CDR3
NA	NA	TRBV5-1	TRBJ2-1	TGCGCCAGCAGCCTAACCGGGACATCCTACAATGAGCAGTTCTTC	CASSLTGTSYNEQFF
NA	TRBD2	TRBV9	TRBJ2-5	TGTGCCAGCAGTTGGGGGGGAGGGCCCGAGACCCAGTACTTC	CASSWGGGPETQYF
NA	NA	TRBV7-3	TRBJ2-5	TGTGCCAGCAGCTTCTTCCCGACGGACCGGGGGACCCAGTACTTC	CASSFFPTDRGTQYF
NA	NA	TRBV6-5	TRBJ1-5	TGTGCCAGCAGTTACGACGTGACAGGTCAGCCCCAGCATTTT	CASSYDVTGQPQHF
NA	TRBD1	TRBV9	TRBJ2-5	TGTGCCAGCAGCCCCCAAGTAAGGACAGGGGGCCGAGAGACCCAGTACTTC	CASSPQVRTGGRETQYF
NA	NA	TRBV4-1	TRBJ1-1	TGCGCCAGCAGCCAAATGCTAGCCACTGAAGCTTTCTTT	CASSQMLATEAFF
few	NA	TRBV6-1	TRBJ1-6	TGTGCCAGCAGTGATCTTAATGGCAATTCACCCCTCCACTTT	CASSDLNGNSPLHF
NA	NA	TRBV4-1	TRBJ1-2	TGCGCCAGCAGCCAAGAGGGCCAGGCCCCCTTCTATGGCTACACCTTC	CASSQEGQAPFYGYTF
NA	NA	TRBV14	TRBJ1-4	TGTGCCAGCAGCCAAGCGGGGTTCGGTGAAAAACTGTTTTTT	CASSQAGFGEKLFF
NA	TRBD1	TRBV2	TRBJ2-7	TGTGCCAGCAGTCGCCGGGACAGTGATTTGCAGTACTTC	CASSRRDSDLQYF
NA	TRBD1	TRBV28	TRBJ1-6	TGTGCCAGCAGTCGGGGGGGACAGTTGAATTCACCCCTCCACTTT	CASSRGGQLNSPLHF
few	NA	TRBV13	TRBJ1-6	TGTGCCAGCACCCAAGGGGGAGTGGGCTCACCCCTCCACTTT	CASTQGGVGSPLHF
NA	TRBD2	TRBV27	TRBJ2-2	TGTGCCAGCAGGAAGGGACTAGCGGGCACCGGGGAGCTGTTTTTT	CASRKGLAGTGELFF
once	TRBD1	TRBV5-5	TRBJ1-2	TGTGCCAGCAGCGTCGGGACAGAAACTAACTATGGCTACACCTTC	CASSVGTETNYGYTF
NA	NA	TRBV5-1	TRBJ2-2	TGCGCCAGCAGCTATGACTACGCCGGGGAGCTGTTTTTT	CASSYDYAGELFF
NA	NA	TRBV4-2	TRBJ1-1	TGTGCCAGCAGCCAAGATGGGTGCGGAGCTTTCTTT	CASSQDGCGAFF
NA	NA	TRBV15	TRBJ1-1	TGTGCCACCAGCAGACGGTGGGGGGGAGGCACTGAAGCTTTCTTT	CATSRRWGGGTEAFF
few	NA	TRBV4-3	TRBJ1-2	TGCGCCAGCAGCCAAAGGCTGGGGGGGCCCTATGGCTACCCCTTC	CASSQRLGGPYGYPF
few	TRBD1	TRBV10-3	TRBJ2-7	TGTGCCATCAGTGAGTCGGGTAGGGGGCCCTACGAGCAGTACTTC	CAISESGRGPYEQYF
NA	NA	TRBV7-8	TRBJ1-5	TGTGCCAGCAGCGGGCTGCTTAATCAGCCCCAGCATTTT	CASSGLLNQPQHF
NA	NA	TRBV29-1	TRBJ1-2	TGCAGCGGGGAAGAAGCAGGGACTAACTATGGCTACACCTTC	CSGEEAGTNYGYTF
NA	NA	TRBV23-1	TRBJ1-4	TGCGCCAGCAGCCAGGGCGGTGAAAAACTGTTTTTT	CASSQGGEKLFF
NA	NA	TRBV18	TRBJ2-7	TGTGCCAGCTCACCAGCAGGAAACGAGCAGTACTTC	CASSPAGNEQYF
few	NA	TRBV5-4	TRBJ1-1	TGTGCCAGCAGCTCACCCGACAGACCGGGGGGCACTGAAGCTTTCTTT	CASSSPDRPGGTEAFF
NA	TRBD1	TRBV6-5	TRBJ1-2	TGTGCCAGCAGTGGGGGACAGGGAGAAAATGGCTACACCTTC	CASSGGQGENGYTF
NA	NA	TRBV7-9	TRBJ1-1	TGTGCCAGCAGCTTAGGGGCCTTAAACACTGAAGCTTTCTTT	CASSLGALNTEAFF
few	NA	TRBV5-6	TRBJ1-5	TGTGCCAGCAGCTCTCCTCCCAGGGGTTTCTATCAGCCCCAGCATTTT	CASSSPPRGFYQPQHF
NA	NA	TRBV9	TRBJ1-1	TGTGCCAGCAGCGCGACAGTGCGAACTGAAGCTTTCTTT	CASSATVRTEAFF
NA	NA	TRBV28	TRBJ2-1	TGTGCCAGCAGTTCCCCCGACTACAAGGACAATGAGCAGTTCTTC	CASSSPDYKDNEQFF
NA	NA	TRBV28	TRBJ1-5	TGTGCCAGCAGTTCCCCTGCCGGGACAACCAGGGATCAGCCCCAGCATTTT	CASSSPAGTTRDQPQHF
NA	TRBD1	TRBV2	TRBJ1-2	TGTGCCAGCAGCGAGAACAGGGGGCAGGATGGCTACACCTTC	CASSENRGQDGYTF
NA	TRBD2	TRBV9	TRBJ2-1	TGTGCCAGCAGCGTAGGCTTAGCGGGGGTCGGTGAGCAGTTCTTC	CASSVGLAGVGEQFF
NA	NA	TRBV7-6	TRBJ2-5	TGTGCCACCGCACGCTCTAGGTCGGTACAAGAGACCCAGTACTTC	CATARSRSVQETQYF
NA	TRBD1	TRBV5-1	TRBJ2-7	TGCGCCAGCAGCTTGGCCCCGGGACAGGTCCCTGAGTACTTC	CASSLAPGQVPEYF
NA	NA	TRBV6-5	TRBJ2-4	TGTGCCAGTTCCACAGGGAAAAACATTCAGTACTTC	CASSTGKNIQYF
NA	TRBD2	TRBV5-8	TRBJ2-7	TGTGCCAGCAGTCCTCGGGACTACGATTACGAGCAGTACTTC	CASSPRDYDYEQYF
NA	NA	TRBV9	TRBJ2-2	TGTGCCAGCAGCGTGCACGACGGGAATCCCGGGGAGCTGTTTTTT	CASSVHDGNPGELFF
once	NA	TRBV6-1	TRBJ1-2	TGTGCCAGCAGTGAAGCCGGTGGACGGAGGGATGGCTACACCTTC	CASSEAGGRRDGYTF
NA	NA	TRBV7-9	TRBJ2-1	TGTGCCAGCAGCGATGACAGGGAGGTTTACGATGAGCAGTTCTTC	CASSDDREVYDEQFF
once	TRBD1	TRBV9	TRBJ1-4	TGTGCCAGCAGCGTGACAGGGGCGCCCACTAATGAAAAACTGTTTTTT	CASSVTGAPTNEKLFF
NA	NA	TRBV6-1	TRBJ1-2	TGTGCCGGCTCCTTGGGAACAGGCTATGGCTACACCTTC	CAGSLGTGYGYTF
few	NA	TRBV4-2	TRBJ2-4	TGTGCCAGCAGCCTTAACCCGGGTACGGCCAAAAACATTCAGTACTTC	CASSLNPGTAKNIQYF
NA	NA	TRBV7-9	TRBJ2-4	TGTTCCAGCTTTGGGCCTCAAAACATTCAGTACTTC	CSSFGPQNIQYF
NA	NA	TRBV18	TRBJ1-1	TGTGCCAGCTCACGGGGGCCTGACTTGATCACTGAAGCTTTCTTT	CASSRGPDLITEAFF
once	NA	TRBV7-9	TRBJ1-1	TGTGCCAGCAGCACCCTCGGTGGGCGGGGAGGTGAAGCTTTCTTT	CASSTLGGRGGEAFF
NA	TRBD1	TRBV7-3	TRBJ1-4	TGTGCCAGCAGCTTATGTTATTCTTCGGGACCCAGGGGGGTGGAGGAAAAACTGTTTTTT	CASSLCYSSGPRGVEEKLFF
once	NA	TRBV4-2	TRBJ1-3	TGTGCCAGCAGCCAAGAGACGACTTCTCTACACTCTGGAAACACCATATATTTT	CASSQETTSLHSGNTIYF
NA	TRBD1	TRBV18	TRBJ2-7	TGTGCCAGCTCAACCGGGACAGGGCCCTCCTACGAGCAGTACTTC	CASSTGTGPSYEQYF
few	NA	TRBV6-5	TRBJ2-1	TGTGCCAGCAGATTCGGGAATCGGGCGTTCTTC	CASRFGNRAFF
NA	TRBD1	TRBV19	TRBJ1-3	TGTGCCAGTAGCCAGGGGGGCTCTGGAAACACCATATATTTT	CASSQGGSGNTIYF
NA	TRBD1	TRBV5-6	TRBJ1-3	TGTGCCAGCACCTCCCTGACAGGGGAGGGAATGGCCATATATTTT	CASTSLTGEGMAIYF
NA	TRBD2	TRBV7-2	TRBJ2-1	TGTGCCAGCAGCTTAGTTGTAGCGGGGGGGCGTAATGAGCAGTTCTTC	CASSLVVAGGRNEQFF
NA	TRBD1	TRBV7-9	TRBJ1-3	TGTGCCAGCAGCTCCGACAGGGGGCAGAGAAACACCATATATTTT	CASSSDRGQRNTIYF
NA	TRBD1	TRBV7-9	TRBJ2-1	TGTGCCAGCAGCCACGGGACAGGTGGCCGGAATGAGCAGTTCTTC	CASSHGTGGRNEQFF